This TCR beta chain emerged from a study of T cell responses to AZD1222 COVID-19 vaccine. TCRdb's table, derived via immunoSEQ multiplex PCR, lists solely in-frame clones and lacks some. The top ten clones hold under 10% of a sample with about 120,000 clones, about nine tenths of them seen once. Germline CDR1 and CDR2: MNHEY and SVGEGT. The V and J ends lost 0 bases and 7 bases respectively, with 3 bases between them. This CDR3 is built from 11 residues. This material consisted of peripheral blood, taken on day 0 of AZD1222 vaccination. The sequence was obtained from an adult in good health. The rearrangement links TRBV6-2 or TRBV6-3 to TRBJ1-1; no clear D gene. The CDR3 loop is CASSYSNEAFF. The CDR3 nucleotides read TGTGCCAGCAGTTACTCGAATGAAGCTTTCTTT.